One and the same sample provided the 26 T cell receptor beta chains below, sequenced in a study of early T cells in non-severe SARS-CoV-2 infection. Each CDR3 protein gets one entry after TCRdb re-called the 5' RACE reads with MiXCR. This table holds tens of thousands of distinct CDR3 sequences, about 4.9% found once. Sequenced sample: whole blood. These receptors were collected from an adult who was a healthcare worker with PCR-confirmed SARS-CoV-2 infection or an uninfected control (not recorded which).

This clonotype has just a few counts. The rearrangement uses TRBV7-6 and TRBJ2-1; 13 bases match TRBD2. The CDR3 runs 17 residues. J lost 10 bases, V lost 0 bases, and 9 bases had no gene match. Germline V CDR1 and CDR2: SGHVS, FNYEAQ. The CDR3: CASSLAGLAGPLGEQFF. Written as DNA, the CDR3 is TGTGCCAGCAGCTTAGCGGGACTAGCGGGACCTTTAGGGGAGCAGTTCTTC. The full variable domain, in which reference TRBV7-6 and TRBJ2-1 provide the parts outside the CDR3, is GAGVSQSPRYKVTKRGQDVALRCDPISGHVSLYWYRQALGQGPEFLTYFNYEAQQDKSGLPNDRFSAERPEGSISTLTIQRTEQRDSAMYRCASSLAGLAGPLGEQFFGPGTRLTVL.

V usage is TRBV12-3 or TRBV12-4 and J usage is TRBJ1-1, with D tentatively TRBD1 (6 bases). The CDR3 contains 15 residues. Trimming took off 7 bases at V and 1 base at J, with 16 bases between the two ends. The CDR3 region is CASNPTQGRNTEAFF. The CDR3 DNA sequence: TGTGCCAGCAACCCAACACAGGGACGGAACACTGAAGCTTTCTTT.

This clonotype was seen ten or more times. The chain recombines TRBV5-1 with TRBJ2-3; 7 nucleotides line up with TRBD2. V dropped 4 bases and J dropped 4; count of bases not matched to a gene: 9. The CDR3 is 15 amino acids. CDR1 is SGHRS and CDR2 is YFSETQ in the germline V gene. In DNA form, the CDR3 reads TGCGCCAGCAGCCCAGGGACTACCTCCCCAGATACGCAGTATTTT. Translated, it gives CASSPGTTSPDTQYF. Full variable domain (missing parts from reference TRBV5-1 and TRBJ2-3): KAGVTQTPRYLIKTRGQQVTLSCSPISGHRSVSWYQQTPGQGLQFLFEYFSETQRNKGNFPGRFSGRQFSNSRSEMNVSTLELGDSALYLCASSPGTTSPDTQYFGPGTRLTVL.

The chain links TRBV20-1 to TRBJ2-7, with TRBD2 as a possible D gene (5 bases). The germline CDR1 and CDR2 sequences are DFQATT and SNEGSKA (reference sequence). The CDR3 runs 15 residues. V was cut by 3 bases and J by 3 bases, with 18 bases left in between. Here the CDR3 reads CSASREEDSVYEQYF. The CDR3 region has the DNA TGCAGTGCTAGCAGAGAGGAGGACTCAGTCTACGAGCAGTACTTC.

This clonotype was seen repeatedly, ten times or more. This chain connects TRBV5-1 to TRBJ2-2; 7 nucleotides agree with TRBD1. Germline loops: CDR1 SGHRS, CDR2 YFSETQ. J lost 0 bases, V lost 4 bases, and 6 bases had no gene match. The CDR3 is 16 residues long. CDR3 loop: CASSNTGTANTGELFF. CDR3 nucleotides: TGCGCCAGCAGCAATACCGGGACAGCGAACACCGGGGAGCTGTTTTTT.

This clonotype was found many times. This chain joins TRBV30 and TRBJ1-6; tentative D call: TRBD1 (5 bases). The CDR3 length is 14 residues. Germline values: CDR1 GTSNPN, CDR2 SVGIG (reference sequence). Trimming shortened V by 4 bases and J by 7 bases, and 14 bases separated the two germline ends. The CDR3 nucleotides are TGTGCCTGGACGGACATTGCCCTCAATTCACCCCTCCACTTT. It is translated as CAWTDIALNSPLHF.

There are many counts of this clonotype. In nucleotides, the CDR3 is TGCGCCAGCACCCCGAACACCGGGGAGCTGTTTTTT. Translated, it gives CASTPNTGELFF. The chain joins TRBV5-1 to TRBJ2-2; D call uncertain. The germline V gene has CDR1 SGHRS and CDR2 YFSETQ. Trimming left V 6 bases short and J 0 bases short, with 3 bases between. The CDR3 runs to 12 residues.

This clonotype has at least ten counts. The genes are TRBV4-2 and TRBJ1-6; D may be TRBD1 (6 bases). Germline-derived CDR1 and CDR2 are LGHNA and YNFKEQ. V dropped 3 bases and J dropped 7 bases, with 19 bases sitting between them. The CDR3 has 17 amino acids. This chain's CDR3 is CASSHAWEGGTNSPLHF. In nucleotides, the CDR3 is TGTGCCAGCAGCCATGCCTGGGAGGGGGGGACCAATTCACCCCTCCACTTT.

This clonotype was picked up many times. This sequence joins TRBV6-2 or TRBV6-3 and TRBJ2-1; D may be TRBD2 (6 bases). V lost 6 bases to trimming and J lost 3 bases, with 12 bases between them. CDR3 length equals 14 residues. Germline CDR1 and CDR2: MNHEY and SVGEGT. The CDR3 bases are TGTGCCAGCAGACTTAGCGGCGACTACAATGAGCAGTTCTTC. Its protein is CASRLSGDYNEQFF.

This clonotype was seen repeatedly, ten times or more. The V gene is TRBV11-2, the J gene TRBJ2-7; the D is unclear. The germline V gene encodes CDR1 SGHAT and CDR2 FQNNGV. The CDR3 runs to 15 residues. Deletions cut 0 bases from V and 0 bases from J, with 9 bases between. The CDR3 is CASSLEQASSYEQYF. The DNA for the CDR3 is TGTGCCAGCAGCTTAGAGCAGGCGAGCTCCTACGAGCAGTACTTC.

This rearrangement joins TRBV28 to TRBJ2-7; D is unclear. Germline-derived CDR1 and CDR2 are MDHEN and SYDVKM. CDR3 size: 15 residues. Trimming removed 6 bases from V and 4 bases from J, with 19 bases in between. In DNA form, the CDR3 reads TGTGCCAGCAGCTCTCTGGGCCGCGGAACTTACGAGCAGTACTTC. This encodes CASSSLGRGTYEQYF. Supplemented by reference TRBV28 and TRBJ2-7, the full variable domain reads DVKVTQSSRYLVKRTGEKVFLECVQDMDHENMFWYRQDPGLGLRLIYFSYDVKMKEKGDIPEGYSVSREKKERFSLILESASTNQTSMYLCASSSLGRGTYEQYFGPGTRLTVT.

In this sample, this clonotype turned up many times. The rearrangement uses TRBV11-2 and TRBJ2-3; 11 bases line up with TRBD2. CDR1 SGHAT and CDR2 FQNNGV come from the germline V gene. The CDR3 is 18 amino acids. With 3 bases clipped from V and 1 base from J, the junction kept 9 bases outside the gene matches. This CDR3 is CASSFDREGLAGTDTQYF. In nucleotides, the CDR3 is TGTGCCAGCAGCTTCGACAGGGAGGGACTAGCGGGCACAGATACGCAGTATTTT. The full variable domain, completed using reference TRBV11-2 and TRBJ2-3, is EAGVAQSPRYKIIEKRQSVAFWCNPISGHATLYWYQQILGQGPKLLIQFQNNGVVDDSQLPKDRFSAERLKGVDSTLKIQPAKLEDSAVYLCASSFDREGLAGTDTQYFGPGTRLTVL.

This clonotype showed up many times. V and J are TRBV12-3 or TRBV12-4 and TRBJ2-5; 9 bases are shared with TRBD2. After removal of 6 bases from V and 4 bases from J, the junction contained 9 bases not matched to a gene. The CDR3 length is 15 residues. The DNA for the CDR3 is TGTGCCAGCAGAGCCCAGCGGGGGGCAACAGAGACCCAGTACTTC. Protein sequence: CASRAQRGATETQYF.

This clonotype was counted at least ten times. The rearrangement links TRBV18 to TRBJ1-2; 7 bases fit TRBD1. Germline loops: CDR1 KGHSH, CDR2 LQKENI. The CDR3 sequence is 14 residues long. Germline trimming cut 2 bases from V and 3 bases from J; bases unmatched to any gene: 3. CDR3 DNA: TGTGCCAGCTCACCATCCGGGACAGACTATGGCTACACCTTC. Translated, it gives CASSPSGTDYGYTF.

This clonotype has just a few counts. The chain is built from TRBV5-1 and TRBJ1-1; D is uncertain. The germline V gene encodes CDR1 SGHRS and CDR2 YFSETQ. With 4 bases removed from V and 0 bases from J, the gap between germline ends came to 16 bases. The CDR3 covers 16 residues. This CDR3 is CASSGMLTNMNTEAFF. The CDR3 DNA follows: TGCGCCAGCAGCGGTATGTTGACAAATATGAACACTGAAGCTTTCTTT.

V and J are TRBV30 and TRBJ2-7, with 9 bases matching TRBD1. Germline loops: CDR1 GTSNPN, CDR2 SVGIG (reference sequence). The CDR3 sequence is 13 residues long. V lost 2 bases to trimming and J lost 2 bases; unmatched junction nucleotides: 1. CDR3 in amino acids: CAWSRQGAYEQYF. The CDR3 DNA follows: TGTGCCTGGAGTCGACAGGGGGCCTACGAGCAGTACTTC.

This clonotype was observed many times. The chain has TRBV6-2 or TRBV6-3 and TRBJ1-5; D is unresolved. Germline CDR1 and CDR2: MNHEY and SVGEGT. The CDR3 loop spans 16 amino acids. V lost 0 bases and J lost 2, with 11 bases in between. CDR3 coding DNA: TGTGCCAGCAGTTACTCCCCTCTGGAGGGCAATCAGCCCCAGCATTTT. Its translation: CASSYSPLEGNQPQHF.

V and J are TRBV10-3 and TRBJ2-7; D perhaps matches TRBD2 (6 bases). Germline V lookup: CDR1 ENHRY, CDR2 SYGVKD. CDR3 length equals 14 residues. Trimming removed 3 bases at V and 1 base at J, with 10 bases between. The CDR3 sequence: CAISDSLASYEQYF. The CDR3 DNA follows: TGTGCCATCAGTGATTCGCTAGCGTCCTACGAGCAGTACTTC.

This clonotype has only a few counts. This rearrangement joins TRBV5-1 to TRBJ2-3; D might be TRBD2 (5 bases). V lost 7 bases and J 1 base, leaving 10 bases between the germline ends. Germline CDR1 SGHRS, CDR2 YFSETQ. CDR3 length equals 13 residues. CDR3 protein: CASPGFGTDTQYF. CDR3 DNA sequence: TGCGCCAGCCCGGGGTTCGGCACAGATACGCAGTATTTT. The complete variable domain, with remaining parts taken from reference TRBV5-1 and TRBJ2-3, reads KAGVTQTPRYLIKTRGQQVTLSCSPISGHRSVSWYQQTPGQGLQFLFEYFSETQRNKGNFPGRFSGRQFSNSRSEMNVSTLELGDSALYLCASPGFGTDTQYFGPGTRLTVL.

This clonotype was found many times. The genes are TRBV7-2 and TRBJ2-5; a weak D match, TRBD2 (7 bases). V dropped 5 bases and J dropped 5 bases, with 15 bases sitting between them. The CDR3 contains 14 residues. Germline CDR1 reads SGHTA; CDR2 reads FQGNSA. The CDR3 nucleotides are TGTGCCAGCAGCCCGGGGGGCCTCCGGGAGACCCAGTACTTC. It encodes CASSPGGLRETQYF.

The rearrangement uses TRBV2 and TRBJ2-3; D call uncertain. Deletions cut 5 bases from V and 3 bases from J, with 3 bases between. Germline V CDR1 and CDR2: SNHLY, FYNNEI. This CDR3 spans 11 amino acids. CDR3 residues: CASSPTDTQYF. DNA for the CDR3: TGTGCCAGCAGTCCAACAGATACGCAGTATTTT.

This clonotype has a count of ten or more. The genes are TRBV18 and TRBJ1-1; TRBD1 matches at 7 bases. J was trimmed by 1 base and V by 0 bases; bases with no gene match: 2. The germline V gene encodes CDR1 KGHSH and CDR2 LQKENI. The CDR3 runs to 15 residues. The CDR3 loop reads CASSPPGQQNTEAFF. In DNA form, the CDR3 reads TGTGCCAGCTCACCACCGGGACAGCAGAACACTGAAGCTTTCTTT.

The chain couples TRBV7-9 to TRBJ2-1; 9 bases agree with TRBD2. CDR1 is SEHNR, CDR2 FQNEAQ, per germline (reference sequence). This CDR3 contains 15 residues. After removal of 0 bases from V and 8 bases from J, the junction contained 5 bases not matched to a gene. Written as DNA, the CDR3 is TGTGCCAGCAGCTTAGCGCGAGCGGGGGGTTATGAGCAGTTCTTC. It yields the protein CASSLARAGGYEQFF.

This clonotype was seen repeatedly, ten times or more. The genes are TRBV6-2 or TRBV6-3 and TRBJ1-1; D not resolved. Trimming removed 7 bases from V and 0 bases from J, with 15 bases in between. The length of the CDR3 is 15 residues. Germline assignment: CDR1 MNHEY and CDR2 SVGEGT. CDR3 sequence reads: CASNQEWGMNTEAFF. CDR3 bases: TGTGCCAGCAATCAGGAGTGGGGAATGAACACTGAAGCTTTCTTT.

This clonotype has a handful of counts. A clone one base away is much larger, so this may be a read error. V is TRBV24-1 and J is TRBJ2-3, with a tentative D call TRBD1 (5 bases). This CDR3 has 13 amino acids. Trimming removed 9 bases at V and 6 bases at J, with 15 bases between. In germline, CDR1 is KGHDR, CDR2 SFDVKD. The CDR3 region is CATEGTGRDTQYF. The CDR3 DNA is TGTGCCACCGAAGGCACAGGTAGGGATACGCAGTATTTT.

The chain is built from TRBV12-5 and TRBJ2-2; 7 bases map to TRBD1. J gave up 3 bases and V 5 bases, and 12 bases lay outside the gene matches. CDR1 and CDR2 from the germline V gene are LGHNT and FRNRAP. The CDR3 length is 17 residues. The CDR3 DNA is TGTGCTAGTGGTCCCAGAAGGGACAGCAACTACACCGGGGAGCTGTTTTTT. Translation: CASGPRRDSNYTGELFF. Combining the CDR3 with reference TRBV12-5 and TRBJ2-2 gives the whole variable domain DARVTQTPRHKVTEMGQEVTMRCQPILGHNTVFWYRQTMMQGLELLAYFRNRAPLDDSGMPKDRFSAEMPDATLATLKIQPSEPRDSAVYFCASGPRRDSNYTGELFFGEGSRLTVL.